The 8 T cell receptor beta chains given below trace back to one sample, sequenced in a study of CXCR3-negative and CXCR3-positive naive CD8 T cells. In preparing the TRB cDNA libraries, 5' RACE with UMI labels was used. Each CDR3 protein gets one entry in TCRdb, which reprocessed the 5' RACE reads and gives no DNA. The specimen's table records under 25,000 distinct CDR3 sequences. The specimen sequenced was memory CD8+ T cells from blood. The receptor source for this set is a human donor in good health. Some clones in this sample may be carry-over from other donors' samples.

V and J are TRBV3-1 and TRBJ2-1; as DNA is missing, the TRBD1 call by TCRdb cannot be tested. The CDR3 consists of 16 residues. Per germline, CDR1 LGHDT and CDR2 YNNKEL (reference sequence). Here the CDR3 reads CASSPPGVWGYNEQFF.

V is TRBV29-1 and J is TRBJ2-7; the D call of TRBD2 rests on TCRdb alone, since no DNA is present to check it. The germline V gene encodes CDR1 SQVTM and CDR2 ANQGSEA. The CDR3 covers 16 residues. The CDR3: CSVVLLAETSSYEQYF.

The V call is TRBV6-4, the J call TRBJ2-3; TCRdb calls TRBD2, which cannot be checked without DNA. The CDR3 runs 16 residues. Germline CDR1 MRHNA, CDR2 SNTAGT. The CDR3: CASSGGSGSGTDTQYF.

This chain connects TRBV29-1 to TRBJ2-3; there is no DNA to check the TCRdb D call of TRBD1. The germline gives CDR1 SQVTM, CDR2 ANQGSEA. The CDR3 runs to 15 residues. CDR3 sequence reads: CSVEDLAGGRDTQYF.

J is TRBJ2-3 and V is TRBV7-8; TCRdb's D call, TRBD2, is unchecked because there is no DNA. This CDR3 region has 16 residues. From germline, CDR1 is SGHVS and CDR2 FQNEAQ. The CDR3 loop is CASSFASGGAGDTQYF.

The chain joins TRBV6-5 to TRBJ1-1; TCRdb reports TRBD1, a call that lacks DNA to check it against. Germline loops: CDR1 MNHEY, CDR2 SVGAGI. The CDR3 is 16 amino acids. CDR3 sequence: CASSFPSDREGTEAFF.

The chain combines TRBV29-1 with TRBJ2-2. Germline assignment: CDR1 SQVTM and CDR2 ANQGSEA. CDR3 length equals 11 residues. This CDR3 reads CSVTYTGELFF.

CDR3: CAWSGGAVYNEQFF. This chain uses TRBV30 with TRBJ2-1; without DNA, the TCRdb call of TRBD2 cannot be checked. This CDR3 spans 14 amino acids. CDR1 and CDR2 (germline): GTSNPN, SVGIG (reference sequence).